This T cell receptor beta chain was captured by sequencing in a study of blood T cell repertoires in COVID-19. Whole-study context: Samples taken during acute and convalescent COVID-19 were collected in the United States, Italy and Spain. The cDNA or gDNA used as material had been derived from T cells, B-cell-depleted T cells, or PBMCs.

V shed 5 bases, J shed 3 bases, and the junction held 9 bases outside the gene matches. Germline V CDR1 and CDR2: SGHTA, FQGNSA. The CDR3 contains 15 residues. This clone is a singleton in its sample. Per the authors' pipeline: Researchers report that nucleated cell counts were estimated from reference gene primer amplification. Only in-frame clones appear in the TCRdb table, and some are missing; sequencing was by immunoSEQ multiplex PCR. Clone size and the V and J calls come from that table; the DNA yielded D and trimming. The table includes 40,000 to 50,000 clones, roughly four fifths detected once.

The sequence was obtained from a middle-aged man with active or convalescent COVID-19. The material sequenced was peripheral blood. The rearrangement uses TRBV7-2 and TRBJ2-7; 8 nucleotides match TRBD1. The CDR3 region is CASSHRDRGDYEQYF. As DNA, the CDR3 is TGTGCCAGCAGCCATAGAGACAGGGGAGACTACGAGCAGTACTTC.